These T cell receptor beta chains were read from a single sample in a study of siplizumab effects on memory and regulatory T cells. The method was immunoSEQ multiplex PCR; TCRdb's version includes in-frame clones alone and lacks a portion of them. Here the sample spans about 56,000 clones, around 97% being singletons. The sample consisted of naive CD8+ T cells sorted from blood. The receptors were gathered from a human donor in good health. The CDR3 runs from the conserved cysteine through the conserved F or W. The D gene is left open where the match is weak. Size is stated for part of the rows, as once, few or many counts, or as a class when the clone is expanded.

cdr3_aa cdr3_nt d_call j_call v_call clone_size
CASSAEGTGTYEQYF TGTGCCAGCAGCGCCGAGGGGACAGGGACCTACGAGCAGTACTTC TRBD1 TRBJ2-7 TRBV9 .
CASSQAVGRYNEQFF TGTGCCAGCAGCCAAGCGGTAGGTCGATACAATGAGCAGTTCTTC . TRBJ2-1 TRBV4-2 .
CASSLPRTGGAMGGYTF TGTGCCAGCAGCTTACCTAGGACAGGGGGCGCTATGGGAGGCTACACCTTC TRBD1 TRBJ1-2 TRBV11-3 once
CASSLGTISYEQYF TGTGCCAGCAGCCTCGGGACCATCTCCTACGAGCAGTACTTC . TRBJ2-7 TRBV14 .
CASSVDNRVRGYTF TGTGCCAGCAGCGTAGATAACAGGGTGAGGGGCTACACCTTC . TRBJ1-2 TRBV9 .
CASSMGGALVGAFF TGTGCCAGTAGTATGGGGGGGGCCTTGGTTGGAGCTTTCTTT . TRBJ1-1 TRBV19 .
CASSLDGRAHEQYF TGTGCCAGCAGCTTAGATGGGAGGGCCCACGAGCAGTACTTC TRBD2 TRBJ2-7 TRBV7-9 .
CASSSSGQAGETQYF TGTGCCAGCAGTTCCTCCGGACAGGCCGGGGAGACCCAGTACTTC TRBD1 TRBJ2-5 TRBV6-5 .
CASSEKQRDLNEQFF TGTGCCAGCAGCGAGAAACAGCGGGACTTGAATGAGCAGTTCTTC TRBD2 TRBJ2-1 TRBV11-3 .
CATEDRIRYEQYF TGTGCCACTGAAGACAGGATACGGTACGAGCAGTACTTC . TRBJ2-7 TRBV10-3 .
CASSPFGGRGNEQFF TGTGCCAGCTCACCATTCGGGGGGCGCGGTAATGAGCAGTTCTTC . TRBJ2-1 TRBV18 .
CASSTRQGGYEQYF TGTGCCAGCAGCACCCGACAGGGGGGCTACGAGCAGTACTTC TRBD1 TRBJ2-7 TRBV5-4 few
CASSQDRSNQPQHF TGTGCCAGCAGCCAGGATCGAAGCAATCAGCCCCAGCATTTT . TRBJ1-5 TRBV7-3 .
CASSPGTTEQYF TGTGCCAGCAGCCCTGGGACCACCGAGCAGTACTTC . TRBJ2-7 TRBV28 .
CASSSGGREQFF TGTGCCAGCAGCTCCGGGGGGAGAGAGCAGTTCTTC TRBD2 TRBJ2-1 TRBV7-3 .
CASQGREDGEQYF TGTGCCAGCCAAGGCCGGGAGGACGGCGAGCAGTACTTC TRBD2 TRBJ2-7 TRBV28 .
CASSFNTGELFF TGTGCCAGCAGTTTTAACACCGGGGAGCTGTTTTTT . TRBJ2-2 TRBV27 .
CASSMKGRGDGYTF TGTGCCAGTAGTATGAAAGGCAGGGGTGATGGCTACACCTTC . TRBJ1-2 TRBV19 .
CASSFRGLVNHEQYF TGTGCCAGCAGCTTTCGTGGGCTAGTCAACCACGAGCAGTACTTC . TRBJ2-7 TRBV9 .
CASSLGRPAGTEAFF TGTGCCAGCAGCTTGGGAAGACCCGCGGGCACTGAAGCTTTCTTT . TRBJ1-1 TRBV28 once
CASSVATVDTQYF TGTGCCAGCAGCGTAGCTACGGTGGATACGCAGTATTTT . TRBJ2-3 TRBV9 .
CASRSGPYNTEAFF TGTGCCAGTAGGTCCGGGCCATATAACACTGAAGCTTTCTTT . TRBJ1-1 TRBV19 .
CAISESTRLAGGPVRETQYF TGTGCCATCAGTGAGTCGACGAGACTAGCGGGAGGGCCAGTGCGAGAGACCCAGTACTTC TRBD2 TRBJ2-5 TRBV10-3 .
CASSKVNGTSGKSNEQFF TGTGCCAGCAGCAAAGTAAATGGAACTAGCGGGAAGAGCAATGAGCAGTTCTTC . TRBJ2-1 TRBV21-1 .
CASSLDRESGQPQHF TGTGCCAGCAGCTTAGACAGGGAGAGTGGTCAGCCCCAGCATTTT . TRBJ1-5 TRBV7-9 few
CASSQGYEQYF TGTGCCAGCAGTCAAGGTTACGAGCAGTACTTC . TRBJ2-7 TRBV9 .
CAWSVSRDEQYF TGTGCCTGGAGTGTGTCGCGTGACGAGCAGTACTTC . TRBJ2-7 TRBV30 once
CASSSLTGLEDGYTF TGCGCCAGCAGCTCATTGACAGGATTAGAGGATGGCTACACCTTC . TRBJ1-2 TRBV5-1 .
CASRYGTGVLGDQETQYF TGTGCCAGCAGATACGGGACAGGGGTATTGGGGGACCAAGAGACCCAGTACTTC TRBD1 TRBJ2-5 TRBV5-5 .
CASSPRARGDRGNTIYF TGTGCCAGCAGCCCTCGTGCCCGAGGGGATAGGGGAAACACCATATATTTT . TRBJ1-3 TRBV9 .
CASSDRGINQPQHF TGTGCCAGCAGTGATAGAGGGATTAATCAGCCCCAGCATTTT . TRBJ1-5 TRBV2 .
CAWSGQGFQYF TGTGCCTGGAGTGGACAGGGGTTTCAGTACTTC TRBD1 TRBJ2-7 TRBV30 .
CSVVVGKTGNTIYF TGCAGCGTTGTGGTAGGGAAAACTGGAAACACCATATATTTT . TRBJ1-3 TRBV29-1 .